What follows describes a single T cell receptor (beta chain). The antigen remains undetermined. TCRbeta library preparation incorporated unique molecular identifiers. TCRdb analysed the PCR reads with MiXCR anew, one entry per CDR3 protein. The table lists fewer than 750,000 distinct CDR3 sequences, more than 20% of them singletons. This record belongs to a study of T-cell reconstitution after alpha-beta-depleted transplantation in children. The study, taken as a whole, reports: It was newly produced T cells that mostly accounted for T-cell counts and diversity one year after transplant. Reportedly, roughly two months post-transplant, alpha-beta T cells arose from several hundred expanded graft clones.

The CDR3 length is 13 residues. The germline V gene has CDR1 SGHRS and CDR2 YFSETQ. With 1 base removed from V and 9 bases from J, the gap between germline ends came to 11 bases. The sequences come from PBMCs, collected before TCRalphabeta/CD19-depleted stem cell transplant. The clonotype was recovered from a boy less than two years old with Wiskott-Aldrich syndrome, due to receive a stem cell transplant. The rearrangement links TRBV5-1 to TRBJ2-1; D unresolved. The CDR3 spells CASSLLRVGEQFF. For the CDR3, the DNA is TGCGCCAGCAGCTTGCTCCGGGTGGGTGAGCAGTTCTTC.